This entry lists 19 T cell receptor beta chains sequenced from one sample in a study of cytomegalovirus exposure and HLA in healthy donors. The PCR used 60 Vbeta and 13 Jbeta primers. The table came from immunoSEQ multiplex PCR; TCRdb's copy has only in-frame clones and leaves some out. Seen here are around 130,000 clones, 80% observed once, and the top ten hold 1%. The sequencing input was PBMCs. These receptors were collected from a man aged 35-49 years in good health and CMV-seronegative.

The genes are TRBV7-9 and TRBJ2-7, with D unclear. This CDR3 region has 14 residues. The V and J ends lost 3 bases and 0 bases respectively, with 9 bases between them. Germline V gene lookup returns CDR1 SEHNR and CDR2 FQNEAQ (reference sequence). The chain's CDR3 is CASSFHGGSYEQYF. The CDR3 DNA follows: TGTGCCAGCAGCTTTCATGGCGGCTCCTACGAGCAGTACTTC.

The chain recombines TRBV2 with TRBJ1-3; D unresolved. The CDR3 runs to 15 residues. Germline CDR1 reads SNHLY; CDR2 reads FYNNEI. The V and J ends lost 6 bases and 0 bases respectively, with 12 bases between them. The CDR3 loop reads CASRADFASGNTIYF. CDR3 nucleotide sequence: TGTGCCAGCAGGGCTGACTTCGCCTCTGGAAACACCATATATTTT.

The V call is TRBV2, the J call TRBJ1-3; perhaps TRBD1 as D (5 bases). The CDR3 is 14 residues long. V lost 6 bases and J 0 bases, leaving 9 bases between the germline ends. Germline CDR1 reads SNHLY; CDR2 reads FYNNEI. The CDR3 reads CASRQGSSGNTIYF. The CDR3 nucleotides are TGTGCCAGCAGGCAGGGTAGCTCTGGAAACACCATATATTTT.

This chain joins TRBV5-1 and TRBJ2-2, with D hard to call. Germline CDR1 reads SGHRS; CDR2 reads YFSETQ. The CDR3 is made up of 12 amino acids. Trimming stripped 3 bases from V and 3 bases from J, with 3 bases between. The CDR3: CASSSDTGELFF. For the CDR3, the DNA is TGCGCCAGCAGCTCCGACACCGGGGAGCTGTTTTTT. Supplemented by reference TRBV5-1 and TRBJ2-2, the full variable domain reads KAGVTQTPRYLIKTRGQQVTLSCSPISGHRSVSWYQQTPGQGLQFLFEYFSETQRNKGNFPGRFSGRQFSNSRSEMNVSTLELGDSALYLCASSSDTGELFFGEGSRLTVL.

This clone was picked up a small number of times. This rearrangement joins TRBV6-6 to TRBJ1-5, with D unresolved. Germline V gives CDR1 MNHNY, CDR2 SVGAGI (reference sequence). V dropped 6 bases and J dropped 7 bases, with 10 bases sitting between them. This CDR3 region has 12 residues. The chain's CDR3 is CASRELEQPQHF. The CDR3 DNA sequence: TGTGCCAGCAGGGAGTTGGAACAGCCCCAGCATTTT.

The chain combines TRBV2 with TRBJ2-1; TRBD2 matches 11 bases. V lost 6 bases to trimming and J lost 3 bases; unmatched junction nucleotides: 4. Germline CDR1 reads SNHLY; CDR2 reads FYNNEI. This CDR3 has 15 residues. The CDR3 bases are TGTGCCAGCAGACCGGGACTAGCGGTCTACAATGAGCAGTTCTTC. Translated, it gives CASRPGLAVYNEQFF.

This clone has more than one count but fewer than ten. The V gene is TRBV5-5, the J gene TRBJ2-6; the D gene is possibly TRBD2 (5 bases). The CDR3 runs to 17 residues. The ends were cut back, 5 bases at V and 2 bases at J, with 17 bases in the middle. CDR1 SGHKS and CDR2 YYEKEE come from the germline V gene (reference sequence). Here the CDR3 reads CASRPGLEGAGANVLTF. Here the CDR3 DNA reads TGTGCCAGCAGACCCGGACTGGAAGGAGCTGGGGCCAACGTCCTGACTTTC.

The V and J genes are TRBV5-1 and TRBJ2-3, with TRBD1 as a possible D gene (5 bases). The germline V gene has CDR1 SGHRS and CDR2 YFSETQ. CDR3 length: 15 residues. Trimming took 2 bases from V and 6 from J, leaving 16 bases between them. CDR3 bases: TGCGCCAGCAGCTTCGGACACCTAGAATTGGATACGCAGTATTTT. It codes for CASSFGHLELDTQYF. Looking up the rest from reference TRBV5-1 and TRBJ2-3 gives the full variable domain: KAGVTQTPRYLIKTRGQQVTLSCSPISGHRSVSWYQQTPGQGLQFLFEYFSETQRNKGNFPGRFSGRQFSNSRSEMNVSTLELGDSALYLCASSFGHLELDTQYFGPGTRLTVL.

The rearrangement joins TRBV6-5 to TRBJ2-7; TRBD2 aligns across 7 bases. CDR3 size: 16 residues. V gave up 3 bases and J gave up 3 bases; unmatched junction bases: 11. The germline V gene has CDR1 MNHEY and CDR2 SVGAGI. CDR3 sequence (DNA): TGTGCCAGCAGTTATTCTACTAGCGCCCACGTCTACGAGCAGTACTTC. Amino acids: CASSYSTSAHVYEQYF.

The chain couples TRBV28 to TRBJ2-1, with 8 bases matching TRBD1. The junction had 13 bases not matched to a gene; V was cut back by 6 bases and J by 6 bases. Germline CDR1 is MDHEN and CDR2 is SYDVKM. The CDR3 has 16 amino acids. CDR3 residues: CASRPHFDRGGNEQFF. CDR3 coding DNA: TGTGCCAGCAGACCACACTTCGACAGGGGAGGCAATGAGCAGTTCTTC.

The chain combines TRBV19 with TRBJ2-5, with D perhaps TRBD1 (5 bases). Deletions cut 1 base from V and 2 bases from J, with 8 bases between. The CDR3 has 14 amino acids. CDR1 is LNHDA, CDR2 SQIVND, per germline (reference sequence). CDR3: CASSIVGAQETQYF. CDR3 nucleotides: TGTGCCAGTAGTATAGTAGGGGCTCAAGAGACCCAGTACTTC.

The V gene is TRBV6-6, the J gene TRBJ2-2, with a tentative D call TRBD1 (5 bases). The germline CDR1 and CDR2 sequences are MNHNY and SVGAGI (reference sequence). This CDR3 has 16 amino acids. V was pared by 1 base and J by 6 bases, with 15 bases between. Written as DNA, the CDR3 is TGTGCCAGCAGTTACTTGGGGAAGGACATGGCCGGGGAGCTGTTTTTT. Translated: CASSYLGKDMAGELFF.

This chain connects TRBV6-5 to TRBJ2-7, with 9 bases that match TRBD2. Germline trimming cut 6 bases from V and 7 bases from J; bases unmatched to any gene: 4. CDR1 MNHEY and CDR2 SVGAGI come from the germline V gene. The CDR3 sequence is 12 residues long. The CDR3 DNA follows: TGTGCCAGCAGCTCCAGCGGGAGGGAGCAGTACTTC. It yields the protein CASSSSGREQYF.

The J gene is TRBJ2-3, the V gene TRBV10-3; the D is unclear. Germline loops: CDR1 ENHRY, CDR2 SYGVKD. V shed 10 bases and J shed 2 bases, with 13 bases lying between them. This CDR3 has 13 residues. The CDR3 DNA sequence: TGTGCCACCGAAACGGAGAACACAGATACGCAGTATTTT. Encoded protein: CATETENTDTQYF.

V gene TRBV9 combines with J gene TRBJ2-3, with 7 bases aligning to TRBD2. Losses at the gene ends were 3 bases for V and 6 bases for J; bases not matched to a gene: 4. The length of the CDR3 is 13 residues. Germline CDR1 and CDR2: SGDLS and YYNGEE. Here the CDR3 DNA reads TGTGCCAGCAGCGGCCCGCGGGGGGATACGCAGTATTTT. Translation: CASSGPRGDTQYF.

The chain combines TRBV5-1 with TRBJ2-7; 9 nucleotides match TRBD2. The CDR3 has 14 residues. The J segment lost 3 bases and the V segment lost 3 bases, leaving 4 bases of the junction unmatched. The germline V gene has CDR1 SGHRS and CDR2 YFSETQ. The CDR3 loop is CASSYSGGDYEQYF. The CDR3 DNA sequence: TGCGCCAGCAGCTATAGCGGGGGAGACTACGAGCAGTACTTC.

This sequence joins TRBV5-3 and TRBJ2-7; D might be TRBD1 (6 bases). TRBV5-3 is given ORF status, its function remaining uncertain. This CDR3 spans 19 amino acids. Trimming left V 0 bases short and J 3 bases short, with 25 bases between. The CDR3 protein is CARSLALTGGNPVLYEQYF. The CDR3 DNA reads as TGTGCCAGAAGCTTGGCGTTGACAGGAGGCAACCCAGTACTCTACGAGCAGTACTTC.

This clone has a handful of counts. This sequence joins TRBV5-1 and TRBJ2-5; weak D call: TRBD2 (6 bases). CDR3 length: 13 residues. CDR1 is SGHRS and CDR2 is YFSETQ in the germline V gene. V dropped 4 bases and J dropped 5 bases, with 12 bases sitting between them. CDR3 amino acids: CASSGGTRETQYF. CDR3 sequence (DNA): TGCGCCAGCAGCGGGGGGACCAGGGAGACCCAGTACTTC.

The chain employs TRBV25-1 and TRBJ1-2; 7 bases map to TRBD1. Losses at the gene ends were 1 base for V and 4 bases for J; bases not matched to a gene: 3. This CDR3 has 14 amino acids. Germline values: CDR1 MGHDK, CDR2 SYGVNS. The CDR3 nucleotides are TGTGCCAGCAGTGAATCCGGACAGGCCTATGGCTACACCTTC. This codes for CASSESGQAYGYTF.